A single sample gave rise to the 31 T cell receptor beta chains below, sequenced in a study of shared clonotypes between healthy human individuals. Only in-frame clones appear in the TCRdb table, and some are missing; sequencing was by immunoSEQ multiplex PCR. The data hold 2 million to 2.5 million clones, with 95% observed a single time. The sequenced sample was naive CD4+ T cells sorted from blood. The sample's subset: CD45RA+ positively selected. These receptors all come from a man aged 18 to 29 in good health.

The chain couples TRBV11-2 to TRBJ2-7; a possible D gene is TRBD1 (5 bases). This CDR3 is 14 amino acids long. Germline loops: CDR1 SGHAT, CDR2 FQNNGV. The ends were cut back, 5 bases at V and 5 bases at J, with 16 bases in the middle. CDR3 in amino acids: CASSPQLWGHEQYF. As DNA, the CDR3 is TGTGCCAGCAGCCCCCAGCTTTGGGGCCACGAGCAGTACTTC.

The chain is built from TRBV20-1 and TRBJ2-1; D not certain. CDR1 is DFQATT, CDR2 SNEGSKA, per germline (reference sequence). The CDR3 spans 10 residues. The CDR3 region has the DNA TGCACTTCTCCTGACAATGAGCAGTTCTTC. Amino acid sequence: CTSPDNEQFF.

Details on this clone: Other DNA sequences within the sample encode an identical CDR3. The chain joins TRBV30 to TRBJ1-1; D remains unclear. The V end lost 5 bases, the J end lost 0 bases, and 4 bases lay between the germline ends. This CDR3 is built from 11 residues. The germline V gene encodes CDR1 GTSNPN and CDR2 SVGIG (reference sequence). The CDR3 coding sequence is TGTGCCTGGTCTGTGAACACTGAAGCTTTCTTT. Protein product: CAWSVNTEAFF.

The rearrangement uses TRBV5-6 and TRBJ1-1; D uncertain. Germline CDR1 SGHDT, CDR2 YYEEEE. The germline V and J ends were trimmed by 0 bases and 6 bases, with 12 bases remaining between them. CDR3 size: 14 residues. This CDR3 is CASSLAWGTAEAFF. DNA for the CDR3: TGTGCCAGCAGCTTGGCCTGGGGTACCGCTGAAGCTTTCTTT.

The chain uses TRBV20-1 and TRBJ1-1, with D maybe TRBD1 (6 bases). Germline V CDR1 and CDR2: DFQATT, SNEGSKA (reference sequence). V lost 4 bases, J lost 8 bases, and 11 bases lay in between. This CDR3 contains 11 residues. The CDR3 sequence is CSANQGFEAFF. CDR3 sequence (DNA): TGCAGTGCTAATCAGGGGTTCGAAGCTTTCTTT.

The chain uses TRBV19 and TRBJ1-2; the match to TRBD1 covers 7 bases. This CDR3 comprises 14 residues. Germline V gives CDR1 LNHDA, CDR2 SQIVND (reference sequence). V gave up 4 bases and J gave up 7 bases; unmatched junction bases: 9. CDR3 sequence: CASSTTDRTFGYTF. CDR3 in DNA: TGTGCCAGTAGTACGACGGACAGGACCTTTGGCTACACCTTC. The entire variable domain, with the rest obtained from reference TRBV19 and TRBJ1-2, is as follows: DGGITQSPKYLFRKEGQNVTLSCEQNLNHDAMYWYRQDPGQGLRLIYYSQIVNDFQKGDIAEGYSVSREKKESFPLTVTSAQKNPTAFYLCASSTTDRTFGYTFGSGTRLTVV.

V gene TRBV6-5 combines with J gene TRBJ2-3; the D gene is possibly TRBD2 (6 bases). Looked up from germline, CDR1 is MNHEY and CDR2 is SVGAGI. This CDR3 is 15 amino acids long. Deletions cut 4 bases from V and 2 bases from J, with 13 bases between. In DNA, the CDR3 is TGTGCCAGCAGTTCCGGGACTCCACCCACAGATACGCAGTATTTT. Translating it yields CASSSGTPPTDTQYF.

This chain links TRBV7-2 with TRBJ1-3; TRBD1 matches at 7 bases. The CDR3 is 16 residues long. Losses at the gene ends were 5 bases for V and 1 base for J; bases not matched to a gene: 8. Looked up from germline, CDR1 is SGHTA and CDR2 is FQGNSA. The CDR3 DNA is TGTGCCAGCAGCCCATTCCTGGGACAGTCTGGAAACACCATATATTTT. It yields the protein CASSPFLGQSGNTIYF.

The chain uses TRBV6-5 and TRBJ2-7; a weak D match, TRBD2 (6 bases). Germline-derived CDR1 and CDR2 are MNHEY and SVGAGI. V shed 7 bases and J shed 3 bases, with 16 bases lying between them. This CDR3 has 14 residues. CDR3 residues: CASKNLAFNYEQYF. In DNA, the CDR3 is TGTGCCAGCAAAAATCTAGCGTTTAACTACGAGCAGTACTTC.

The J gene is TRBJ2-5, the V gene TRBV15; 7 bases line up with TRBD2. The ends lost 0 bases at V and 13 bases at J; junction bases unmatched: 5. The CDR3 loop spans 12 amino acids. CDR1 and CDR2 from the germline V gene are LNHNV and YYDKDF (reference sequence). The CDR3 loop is CATSRDETSVYF. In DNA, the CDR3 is TGTGCCACCAGCAGAGATGAAACTAGCGTGTACTTC.

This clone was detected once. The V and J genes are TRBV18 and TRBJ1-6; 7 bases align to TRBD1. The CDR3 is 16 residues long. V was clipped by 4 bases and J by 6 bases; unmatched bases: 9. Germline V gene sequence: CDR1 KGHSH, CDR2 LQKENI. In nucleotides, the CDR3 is TGTGCCAGCTCACTCTCAGGACAGGCAACTAATTCACCCCTCCACTTT. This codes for CASSLSGQATNSPLHF. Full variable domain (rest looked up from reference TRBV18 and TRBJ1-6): NAGVMQNPRHLVRRRGQEARLRCSPMKGHSHVYWYRQLPEEGLKFMVYLQKENIIDESGMPKERFSAEFPKEGPSILRIQQVVRGDSAAYFCASSLSGQATNSPLHFGNGTRLTVT.

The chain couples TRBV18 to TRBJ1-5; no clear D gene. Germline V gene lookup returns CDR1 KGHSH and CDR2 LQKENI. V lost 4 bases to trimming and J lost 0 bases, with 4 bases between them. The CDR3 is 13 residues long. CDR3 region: CASSQYSNQPQHF. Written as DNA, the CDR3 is TGTGCCAGCTCACAGTATAGCAATCAGCCCCAGCATTTT.

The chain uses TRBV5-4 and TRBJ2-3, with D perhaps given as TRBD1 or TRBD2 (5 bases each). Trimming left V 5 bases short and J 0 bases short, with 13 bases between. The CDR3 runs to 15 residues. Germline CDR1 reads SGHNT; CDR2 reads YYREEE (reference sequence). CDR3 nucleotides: TGTGCCAGCAGGGGAGCTGGGGGTAGCACAGATACGCAGTATTTT. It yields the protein CASRGAGGSTDTQYF.

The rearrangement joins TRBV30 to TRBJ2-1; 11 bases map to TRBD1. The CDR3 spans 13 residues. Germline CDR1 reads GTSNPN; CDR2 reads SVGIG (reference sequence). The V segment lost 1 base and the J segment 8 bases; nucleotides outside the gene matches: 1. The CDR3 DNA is TGTGCCTGGAGTGGGACAGGGGGCTATGAGCAGTTCTTC. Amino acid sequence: CAWSGTGGYEQFF. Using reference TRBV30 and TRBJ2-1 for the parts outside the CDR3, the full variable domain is SQTIHQWPATLVQPVGSPLSLECTVEGTSNPNLYWYRQAAGRGLQLLFYSVGIGQISSEVPQNLSASRPQDRQFILSSKKLLLSDSGFYLCAWSGTGGYEQFFGPGTRLTVL.

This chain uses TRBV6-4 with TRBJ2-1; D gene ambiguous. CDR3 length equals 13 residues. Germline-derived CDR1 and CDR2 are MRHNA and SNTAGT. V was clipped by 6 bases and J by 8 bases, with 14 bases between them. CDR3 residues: CASRKGGSDEQFF. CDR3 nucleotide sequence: TGTGCCAGCAGGAAGGGCGGCTCGGATGAGCAGTTCTTC.

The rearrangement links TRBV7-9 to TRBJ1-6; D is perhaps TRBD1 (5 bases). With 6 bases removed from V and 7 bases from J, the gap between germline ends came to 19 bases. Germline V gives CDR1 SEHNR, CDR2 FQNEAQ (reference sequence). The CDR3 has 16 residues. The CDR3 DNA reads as TGTGCCAGCAGTTACGCCCGGGGGGGGATGAATTCACCCCTCCACTTT. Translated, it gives CASSYARGGMNSPLHF. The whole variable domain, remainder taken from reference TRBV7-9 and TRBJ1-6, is DTGVSQNPRHKITKRGQNVTFRCDPISEHNRLYWYRQTLGQGPEFLTYFQNEAQLEKSRLLSDRFSAERPKGSFSTLEIQRTEQGDSAMYLCASSYARGGMNSPLHFGNGTRLTVT.

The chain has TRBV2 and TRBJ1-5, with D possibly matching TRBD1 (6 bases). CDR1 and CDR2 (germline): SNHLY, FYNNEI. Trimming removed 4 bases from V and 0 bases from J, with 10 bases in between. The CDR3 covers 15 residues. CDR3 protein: CASSGQASSNQPQHF. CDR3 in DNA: TGTGCCAGCAGTGGACAGGCGTCTAGCAATCAGCCCCAGCATTTT. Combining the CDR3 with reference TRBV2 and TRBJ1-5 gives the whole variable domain EPEVTQTPSHQVTQMGQEVILRCVPISNHLYFYWYRQILGQKVEFLVSFYNNEISEKSEIFDDQFSVERPDGSNFTLKIRSTKLEDSAMYFCASSGQASSNQPQHFGDGTRLSIL.

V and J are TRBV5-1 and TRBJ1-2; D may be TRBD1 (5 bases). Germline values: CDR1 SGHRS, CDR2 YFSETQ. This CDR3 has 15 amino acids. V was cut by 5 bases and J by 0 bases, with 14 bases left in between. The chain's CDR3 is CASRDPGLANYGYTF. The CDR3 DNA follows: TGCGCCAGCAGGGATCCGGGGCTAGCTAACTATGGCTACACCTTC.

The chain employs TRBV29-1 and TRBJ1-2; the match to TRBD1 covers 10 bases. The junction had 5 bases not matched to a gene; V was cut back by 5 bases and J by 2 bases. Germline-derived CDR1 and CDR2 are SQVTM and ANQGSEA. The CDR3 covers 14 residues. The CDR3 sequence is CSVSRQGANYGYTF. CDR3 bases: TGCAGCGTTTCAAGACAGGGGGCGAACTATGGCTACACCTTC.

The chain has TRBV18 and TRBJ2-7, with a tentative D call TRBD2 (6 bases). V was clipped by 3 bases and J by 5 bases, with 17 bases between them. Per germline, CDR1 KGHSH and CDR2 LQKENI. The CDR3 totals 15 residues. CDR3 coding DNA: TGTGCCAGCTCACCTACCGGGACTCCCCCCCACGAGCAGTACTTC. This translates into CASSPTGTPPHEQYF.

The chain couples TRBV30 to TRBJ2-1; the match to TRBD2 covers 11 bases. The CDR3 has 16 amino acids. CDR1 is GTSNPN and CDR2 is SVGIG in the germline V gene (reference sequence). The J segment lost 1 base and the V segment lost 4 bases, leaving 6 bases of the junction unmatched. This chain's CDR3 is CAWNSGGVRSYNEQFF. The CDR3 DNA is TGTGCCTGGAATAGCGGGGGGGTGAGGTCCTACAATGAGCAGTTCTTC. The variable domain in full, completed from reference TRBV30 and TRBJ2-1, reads SQTIHQWPATLVQPVGSPLSLECTVEGTSNPNLYWYRQAAGRGLQLLFYSVGIGQISSEVPQNLSASRPQDRQFILSSKKLLLSDSGFYLCAWNSGGVRSYNEQFFGPGTRLTVL.

The CDR3 sequence is CASSLVSASPADTQYF. Here the CDR3 DNA reads TGTGCCAGCAGCTTAGTCTCTGCCTCTCCCGCAGATACGCAGTATTTT. The chain carries TRBV7-9 and TRBJ2-3; D is uncertain. Trimming shortened V by 1 base and J by 4 bases, and 15 bases separated the two germline ends. The CDR3 runs 16 residues. From germline, CDR1 is SEHNR and CDR2 FQNEAQ (reference sequence).

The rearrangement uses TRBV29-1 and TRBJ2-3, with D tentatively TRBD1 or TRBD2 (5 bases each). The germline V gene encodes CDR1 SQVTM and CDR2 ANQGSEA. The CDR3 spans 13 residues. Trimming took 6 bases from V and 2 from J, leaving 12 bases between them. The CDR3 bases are TGCAGCGTGGGACGGATACTCACAGATACGCAGTATTTT. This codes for CSVGRILTDTQYF.

The CDR3 nucleotides read TGTGCCAGCTCACCGATGACACCGAACACTGAAGCTTTCTTT. Translation gives CASSPMTPNTEAFF. The rearrangement uses TRBV18 and TRBJ1-1; D not certain. The CDR3 runs to 14 residues. V was cut by 3 bases and J by 1 base, with 9 bases left in between. Germline CDR1 and CDR2: KGHSH and LQKENI.

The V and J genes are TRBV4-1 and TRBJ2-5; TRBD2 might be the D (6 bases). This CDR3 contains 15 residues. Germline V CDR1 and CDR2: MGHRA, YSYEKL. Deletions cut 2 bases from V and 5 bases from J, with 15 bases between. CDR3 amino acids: CASSQITSGQETQYF. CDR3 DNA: TGCGCCAGCAGCCAAATCACAAGCGGGCAGGAGACCCAGTACTTC.

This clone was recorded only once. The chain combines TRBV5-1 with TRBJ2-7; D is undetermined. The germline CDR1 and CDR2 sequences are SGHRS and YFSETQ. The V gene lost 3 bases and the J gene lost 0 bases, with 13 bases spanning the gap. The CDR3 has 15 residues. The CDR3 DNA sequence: TGCGCCAGCAGCTCGGACGTACGCCGCTCCTACGAGCAGTACTTC. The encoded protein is CASSSDVRRSYEQYF.

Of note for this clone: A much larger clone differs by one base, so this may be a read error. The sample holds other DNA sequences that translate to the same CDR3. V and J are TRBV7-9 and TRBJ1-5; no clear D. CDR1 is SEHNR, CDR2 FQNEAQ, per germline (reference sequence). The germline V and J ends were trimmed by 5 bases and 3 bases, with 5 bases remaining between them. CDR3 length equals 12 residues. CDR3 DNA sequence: TGTGCCAGCAGCCTAACCAATCAGCCCCAGCATTTT. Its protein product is CASSLTNQPQHF.

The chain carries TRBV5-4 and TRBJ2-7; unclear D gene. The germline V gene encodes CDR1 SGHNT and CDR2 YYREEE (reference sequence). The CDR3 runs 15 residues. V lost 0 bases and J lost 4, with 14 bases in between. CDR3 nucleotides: TGTGCCAGCAGCTTGGAGGACGCTGGGATTTACGAGCAGTACTTC. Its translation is CASSLEDAGIYEQYF.

CDR3 sequence reads: CAISETPGGSGELFF. For the CDR3, the DNA is TGTGCCATCAGTGAAACTCCAGGCGGGTCCGGGGAGCTGTTTTTT. The gene calls are TRBV10-3 and TRBJ2-2, with D possibly being TRBD2 (5 bases). V shed 3 bases and J shed 6 bases, with 14 bases lying between them. Germline V gene sequence: CDR1 ENHRY, CDR2 SYGVKD. CDR3 length equals 15 residues.

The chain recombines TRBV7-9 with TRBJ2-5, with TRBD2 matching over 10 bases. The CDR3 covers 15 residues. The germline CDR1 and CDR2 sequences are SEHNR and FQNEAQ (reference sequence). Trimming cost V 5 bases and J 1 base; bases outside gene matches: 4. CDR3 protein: CASSPTSGPQETQYF. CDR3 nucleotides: TGTGCCAGCAGCCCGACTAGCGGGCCCCAAGAGACCCAGTACTTC.

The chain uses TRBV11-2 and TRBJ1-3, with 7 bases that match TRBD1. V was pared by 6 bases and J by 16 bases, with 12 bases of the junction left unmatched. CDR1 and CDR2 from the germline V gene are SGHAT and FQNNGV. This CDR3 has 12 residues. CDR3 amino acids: CASRTSDRRAYF. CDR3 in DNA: TGTGCCAGCAGAACCTCGGACAGGAGGGCCTATTTT.